These 3 T cell receptor beta chains were all obtained from the same sample, sequenced in a study of shared clonotypes between healthy human individuals. TCRdb's table, derived via immunoSEQ multiplex PCR, lists solely in-frame clones and lacks some. The sample holds around 440,000 clones, roughly 80% seen once. Sequenced sample: PBMCs. The receptors come from a woman in her forties in good health. Some clones in this sample may be carry-over from other donors' samples.

The V gene is TRBV6-5, the J gene TRBJ2-2; a weak D match, TRBD1 (5 bases). CDR3 size: 15 residues. Trimming shortened V by 6 bases and J by 6 bases, and 17 bases separated the two germline ends. The germline V gene encodes CDR1 MNHEY and CDR2 SVGAGI. The CDR3 loop reads CASRLQGPGAGELFF. As DNA, the CDR3 is TGTGCCAGCAGACTCCAGGGCCCCGGAGCCGGGGAGCTGTTTTTT.

The chain carries TRBV27 and TRBJ1-1; weak D call: TRBD1 (5 bases). Trimming took off 6 bases at V and 4 bases at J, with 21 bases between the two ends. CDR3 size: 16 residues. Germline V CDR1 and CDR2: MNHEY, SMNVEV (reference sequence). CDR3 nucleotide sequence: TGTGCCAGCAGCCCACATTTGATGGTGGGGGGCACTGAAGCTTTCTTT. This translates into CASSPHLMVGGTEAFF.

Regarding this clone: This clone may be a read error of a much larger clone one base away. The chain carries TRBV5-6 and TRBJ1-2; D not certain. V lost 0 bases and J lost 4, with 7 bases in between. CDR3 size: 13 residues. CDR1 SGHDT and CDR2 YYEEEE come from the germline V gene. The CDR3: CASSLGRTYGYTF. In DNA form, the CDR3 reads TGTGCCAGCAGCTTGGGACGGACCTATGGCTACACCTTC.